Shown below are 26 T cell receptor beta chains from a single sample sequenced in a study of regulatory T cells in long-lasting Graves disease. Time point defined: newly diagnosed GD, antithyroid drugs for less than 3 months. RNA extracted from PBMCs served as the sequencing template. For TCR beta, libraries came from iRepertoire HTBI primers and Arm-PCR of CDR3 regions. TCRdb called the multiplex PCR reads again in MiXCR, with one record for every CDR3 protein. This table holds 200,000 to 300,000 distinct CDR3 sequences, just over 20% found once. The sequencing used peripheral blood mononuclear cells (PBMCs), collected at new diagnosis, from a patient treated with antithyroid drugs. These receptor sequences come from a female donor with Graves disease.

The gene calls are TRBV6-1 and TRBJ1-6, with D perhaps matching TRBD1 (6 bases). V was clipped by 4 bases and J by 14 bases, with 21 bases between them. Per the germline V gene, CDR1 is MNHNS and CDR2 is SASEGT. The CDR3 totals 15 residues. CDR3 loop: CASSAGVGRASALHF. CDR3 DNA: TGTGCCAGCAGTGCAGGGGTGGGGAGGGCTTCGGCCCTCCACTTT.

This chain links TRBV19 with TRBJ1-2, with D perhaps TRBD1 (6 bases). The V gene's germline CDR1 is LNHDA and CDR2 SQIVND (reference sequence). With 3 bases removed from V and 8 bases from J, the gap between germline ends came to 16 bases. This CDR3 has 14 residues. The CDR3 nucleotides are TGTGCCAGTAGTATCGGTCCGGGGGCTCGAGGCTACACCTTC. Amino acids: CASSIGPGARGYTF.

This clonotype has ten or more counts. The chain is built from TRBV12-3 or TRBV12-4 and TRBJ2-7, with TRBD1 identical over 8 bases. The ends lost 4 bases at V and 3 bases at J; junction bases unmatched: 2. CDR3 length: 13 amino acids. This CDR3 reads CASSSQGGYEQYF. The CDR3 DNA reads TGTGCCAGCAGTTCACAGGGGGGCTACGAGCAGTACTTC.

V and J are TRBV5-1 and TRBJ2-6; no clear D gene. The CDR3 is 22 amino acids. Germline loops: CDR1 SGHRS, CDR2 YFSETQ. Between the trimmed V and J ends, which lost 2 bases and 3 bases, there was a span of 30 bases. CDR3 in DNA: TGCGCCAGCAGCTTTTTCACGCTCCCGACTCCCGCCGGAAGGTATGGGGCCAACGTCCTGACTTTC. The encoded protein is CASSFFTLPTPAGRYGANVLTF.

This clonotype was counted many times. The chain joins TRBV7-3 to TRBJ2-3; 10 positions agree with TRBD2. Germline CDR1 SGHTA, CDR2 FQGTGA. V lost 5 bases to trimming and J lost 1 base; unmatched junction nucleotides: 3. CDR3 length: 15 residues. The CDR3 nucleotides are TGTGCCAGCAGCCCCGGGACTAGCGGCACAGATACGCAGTATTTT. This codes for CASSPGTSGTDTQYF.

At least ten counts were recorded for this clonotype. The chain employs TRBV6-1 and TRBJ1-6, with D unresolved. The CDR3 is 12 residues long. The germline V gene encodes CDR1 MNHNS and CDR2 SASEGT. Trimming took off 3 bases at V and 10 bases at J, with 7 bases between the two ends. The CDR3: CASSDRVSPLHF. The DNA for the CDR3 is TGTGCCAGCAGTGATAGAGTGTCACCCCTCCACTTT.

This clonotype was seen many times. CDR3 in amino acids: CASSSTGGFSSYEQYF. DNA for the CDR3: TGTGCCAGCAGCTCGACAGGGGGCTTCAGCTCCTACGAGCAGTACTTC. The rearrangement links TRBV7-6 to TRBJ2-7; 10 bases are shared with TRBD1. CDR3 length equals 16 residues. V lost 4 bases and J lost 0; bases outside the gene matches: 6. Per germline, CDR1 SGHVS and CDR2 FNYEAQ.

This clonotype came up many times. The chain links TRBV7-2 to TRBJ2-5; 8 nucleotides line up with TRBD1. This CDR3 has 16 residues. The germline V gene has CDR1 SGHTA and CDR2 FQGNSA. V shed 6 bases and J 4 bases; nucleotides not matched to a gene: 13. The CDR3 DNA sequence: TGTGCCAGCAGTAATGGCCAGTACAGGGGGTTAGAGACCCAGTACTTC. Translation gives CASSNGQYRGLETQYF.

This clonotype was seen ten or more times. The chain recombines TRBV27 with TRBJ2-7, with TRBD1 identical over 11 bases. Germline V CDR1 and CDR2: MNHEY, SMNVEV (reference sequence). Trimming cost V 6 bases and J 2 bases; bases outside gene matches: 6. The CDR3 loop spans 15 amino acids. The CDR3, as DNA: TGTGCCAGCAGAGGACAGGGGGCCTATCCCTACGAGCAGTACTTC. Translating it yields CASRGQGAYPYEQYF.

Ten or more counts support this clonotype. The chain links TRBV6-1 to TRBJ2-1, with a weak D call TRBD1 (6 bases). The V end lost 4 bases, the J end lost 10 bases, and 17 bases lay between the germline ends. Germline-derived CDR1 and CDR2 are MNHNS and SASEGT. The CDR3 runs to 14 residues. This chain's CDR3 is CASSARWTASEQFF. In DNA form, the CDR3 reads TGTGCCAGCAGTGCTCGGTGGACAGCGAGCGAGCAGTTCTTC.

Note on this clonotype: The conserved closing phenylalanine or tryptophan is absent in this CDR3, likely reflecting a read error. V and J are TRBV10-3 and TRBJ1-6; a weak D match, TRBD1 (6 bases). In germline, CDR1 is ENHRY, CDR2 SYGVKD. The V gene lost 0 bases and the J gene lost 7 bases, with 7 bases spanning the gap. This CDR3 is built from 14 residues. This chain's CDR3 is CAISESRGNSPLHS. CDR3 coding DNA: TGTGCCATCAGTGAGTCGAGGGGGAATTCACCCCTCCACTCT.

This clonotype was picked up many times. The V call is TRBV2, the J call TRBJ1-5; D unresolved. Germline V gene sequence: CDR1 SNHLY, CDR2 FYNNEI. The CDR3 length is 15 residues. V lost 5 bases, J lost 1 base, and 12 bases lay in between. In DNA, the CDR3 is TGTGCCAGCAGTAGACGGACGTCAAGCAATCAGCCCCAGCATTTT. Residues: CASSRRTSSNQPQHF.

Ten or more counts support this clonotype. The V and J genes are TRBV20-1 and TRBJ2-7; no reliable D call. Germline CDR1 DFQATT, CDR2 SNEGSKA (reference sequence). This CDR3 contains 13 residues. Deletions cut 1 base from V and 5 bases from J, with 12 bases between. The CDR3 DNA reads as TGCAGTGCTAGAGCCGGAGCCCCCGACGAGCAGTACTTC. This sequence encodes CSARAGAPDEQYF.

This clonotype was detected many times. The J gene is TRBJ1-1, the V gene TRBV6-2 or TRBV6-3, with a weak D call TRBD1 (6 bases). Trimming took 6 bases from V and 1 from J, leaving 9 bases between them. The CDR3 has 13 amino acids. Germline CDR1 and CDR2: MNHEY and SVGEGT. The CDR3 bases are TGTGCCAGCAGCGGCAGGGGGAACACTGAAGCTTTCTTT. Its translation is CASSGRGNTEAFF.

This clonotype was counted many times. The chain has TRBV12-3 or TRBV12-4 and TRBJ2-3; D not resolved. This CDR3 is built from 15 residues. V lost 1 base to trimming and J lost 0 bases, with 8 bases between them. The CDR3 loop is CASSLEDGSTDTQYF. The CDR3 coding sequence is TGTGCCAGCAGTTTAGAAGACGGCAGCACAGATACGCAGTATTTT.

The rearrangement joins TRBV27 to TRBJ1-2; D is perhaps TRBD1 (6 bases). The V and J ends lost 3 bases and 4 bases respectively, with 12 bases between them. Germline-derived CDR1 and CDR2 are MNHEY and SMNVEV (reference sequence). The CDR3 is 14 residues long. The CDR3 spells CASSFGGKGYGYTF. Here the CDR3 DNA reads TGTGCCAGCAGTTTCGGGGGCAAGGGCTATGGCTACACCTTC.

Ten or more counts support this clonotype. The gene calls are TRBV9 and TRBJ2-5, with unresolved D. Per germline, CDR1 SGDLS and CDR2 YYNGEE. The CDR3 has 13 amino acids. Trimming stripped 4 bases from V and 5 bases from J, with 12 bases between. CDR3 sequence (DNA): TGTGCCAGCAGCATAAGAGGTTGGGAGACCCAGTACTTC. The encoded protein is CASSIRGWETQYF.

Ten or more counts support this clonotype. V is TRBV7-3 and J is TRBJ2-5; 8 bases map to TRBD2. V dropped 5 bases and J dropped 5; count of bases not matched to a gene: 10. The CDR3 is 15 residues long. Germline V gene lookup returns CDR1 SGHTA and CDR2 FQGTGA. The CDR3 here is CASSPTGGGRETQYF. The CDR3, as DNA: TGTGCCAGCAGCCCCACGGGAGGGGGACGGGAGACCCAGTACTTC. Variable domain in full (rest from reference TRBV7-3 and TRBJ2-5): GAGVSQTPSNKVTEKGKYVELRCDPISGHTALYWYRQSLGQGPEFLIYFQGTGAADDSGLPNDRFFAVRPEGSVSTLKIQRTERGDSAVYLCASSPTGGGRETQYFGPGTRLLVL.

At least ten counts were recorded for this clonotype. This chain joins TRBV4-1 and TRBJ2-1; D gene unclear. Deletions cut 3 bases from V and 4 bases from J, with 7 bases between. The CDR3 has 13 amino acids. Germline-derived CDR1 and CDR2 are MGHRA and YSYEKL. In DNA, the CDR3 is TGCGCCAGCAGCCAGAGTCAATACAATGAGCAGTTCTTC. Its protein is CASSQSQYNEQFF.

This clonotype was detected many times. The chain has TRBV18 and TRBJ2-1; D is perhaps TRBD1 (5 bases). The length of the CDR3 is 15 residues. Germline CDR1 KGHSH, CDR2 LQKENI. The germline V and J ends were trimmed by 1 base and 0 bases, with 7 bases remaining between them. DNA of the CDR3: TGTGCCAGCTCACCACGGGGCAACTCCTACAATGAGCAGTTCTTC. This encodes CASSPRGNSYNEQFF.

This clonotype was counted only a few times. This could be a read error, since a much larger clone is one nucleotide away. The rearrangement joins TRBV5-1 to TRBJ2-6; D gene uncertain. Germline lookup yields CDR1 SGHRS and CDR2 YFSETQ. CDR3 length: 15 amino acids. V was trimmed by 7 bases and J by 2 bases, leaving 13 bases between them. The CDR3 sequence: CASGPGLPGANVLTF. Written as DNA, the CDR3 is TGCGCCAGCGGCCCCGGTCTTCCTGGGGCCAACGTCCTGACTTTC.

This clonotype was seen many times. V gene TRBV19 combines with J gene TRBJ2-1; D is undetermined. Trimming stripped 3 bases from V and 0 bases from J, with 9 bases between. Per the germline V gene, CDR1 is LNHDA and CDR2 is SQIVND (reference sequence). The CDR3 consists of 15 residues. Here the CDR3 reads CASSITGLSYNEQFF. In DNA, the CDR3 is TGTGCCAGTAGTATTACGGGCCTCTCCTACAATGAGCAGTTCTTC.

Points on this clonotype: This may be a read error, as it is one base from a much larger clone. This CDR3 is CAGRGTGGSGNTIYF. In DNA, the CDR3 is TGTGCCGGCCGCGGGACAGGGGGATCTGGAAACACCATATATTTT. The V call is TRBV6-2 or TRBV6-3, the J call TRBJ1-3; 11 bases line up with TRBD1. The CDR3 loop spans 15 amino acids. Germline assignment: CDR1 MNHEY and CDR2 SVGEGT. V trimming: 11 bases; J trimming: 1 base; junction bases outside the gene matches: 7.

V gene TRBV2 combines with J gene TRBJ2-1; the match to TRBD2 covers 16 bases. This CDR3 comprises 17 residues. Germline lookup yields CDR1 SNHLY and CDR2 FYNNEI. J gave up 15 bases and V 7 bases, and 18 bases lay outside the gene matches. DNA for the CDR3: TGTGCCAGCACCTTATCGGGACTAGCGGGAGGGCCCGGTGTTGGGTTCTTC. Translating gives CASTLSGLAGGPGVGFF.

This clonotype was picked up many times. The chain recombines TRBV5-5 with TRBJ2-3; D is perhaps TRBD1 or TRBD2 (5 bases each). The ends were cut back, 2 bases at V and 13 bases at J, with 14 bases in the middle. CDR3 length equals 12 residues. Germline V gene lookup returns CDR1 SGHKS and CDR2 YYEKEE (reference sequence). DNA for the CDR3: TGTGCCAGCAGCTTCCGGGACCAGATAGAGTATTTT. Protein sequence: CASSFRDQIEYF.

This clonotype was found many times. This chain joins TRBV2 and TRBJ2-7; D gene unclear. Trimming removed 2 bases from V and 2 bases from J, with 10 bases in between. This CDR3 region has 14 residues. Per germline, CDR1 SNHLY and CDR2 FYNNEI. This chain's CDR3 is CASSEQNGAYEQYF. For the CDR3, the DNA is TGTGCCAGCAGTGAACAGAATGGGGCCTACGAGCAGTACTTC.